The sequence of this T cell receptor (beta chain) was determined in a study of blood T cell repertoires in COVID-19. Study-level information: Spain, Italy and the United States supplied samples that represented acute and convalescent COVID-19.

Authors' methods: Reference gene primers were amplified, and this amplification served to estimate nucleated cell counts. Profiled with immunoSEQ multiplex PCR; TCRdb holds only in-frame clones, not every one. V and J calls and clone size are copied from that table; D and trimming were computed from the DNA. Counted here are around 500,000 clones, roughly 88% occurring once; the ten biggest clones make up approximately 3.2%. Germline CDR1 and CDR2: LNHDA and SQIVND (reference sequence). The CDR3 contains 13 residues. J gave up 9 bases and V 8 bases, and 8 bases lay outside the gene matches. This clonotype originated in a human donor in a cohort sampled during active COVID-19. The chain links TRBV19 to TRBJ2-5; the match to TRBD1 covers 11 bases. Sequenced input: peripheral blood. CDR3 amino acids: CASRRTGGDAQYF. The DNA for the CDR3 is TGTGCCAGTCGACGGACAGGGGGCGATGCCCAGTACTTC.